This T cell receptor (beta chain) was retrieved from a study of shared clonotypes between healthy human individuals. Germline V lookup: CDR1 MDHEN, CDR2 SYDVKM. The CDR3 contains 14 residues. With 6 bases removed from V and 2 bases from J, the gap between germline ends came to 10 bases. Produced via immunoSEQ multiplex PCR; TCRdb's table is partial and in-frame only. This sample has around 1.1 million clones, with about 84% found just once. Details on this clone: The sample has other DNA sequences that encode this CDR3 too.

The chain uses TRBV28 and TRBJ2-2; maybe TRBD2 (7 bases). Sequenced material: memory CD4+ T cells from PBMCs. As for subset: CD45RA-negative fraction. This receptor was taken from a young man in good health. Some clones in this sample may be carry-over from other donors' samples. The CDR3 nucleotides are TGTGCCAGCAGAGGGGGGGGAAACACCGGGGAGCTGTTTTTT. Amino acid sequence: CASRGGGNTGELFF.